Sequencing of this T cell receptor (beta chain) was carried out in a study of shared clonotypes between healthy human individuals. Study-level findings and limits: In having few donors, the study represented limited genetic and exposure-history diversity.

The junction had 6 bases not matched to a gene; V was cut back by 6 bases and J by 6 bases. Germline V gene data show CDR1 as MDHEN and CDR2 as SYDVKM. The CDR3 totals 14 residues. The authors' processing: Filtering of immunoSEQ junctional sequences could not match full-length read filtering. The data were produced by immunoSEQ multiplex PCR, yet TCRdb's version contains in-frame clones alone and is incomplete. The D gene and trimming were derived from the DNA, and the V and J assignments and clone size from that table. The sample records about 230,000 clones, 65% to 70% being singletons. Note on this clone: The target antigen is unknown.

The origin of this receptor is a man aged 30 to 39 in good health. This chain links TRBV28 with TRBJ2-2, with TRBD2 matching 8 bases. Sequenced material: memory CD4+ T cells sorted from blood. Subset described: CD45RA-negative fraction. In DNA form, the CDR3 reads TGTGCCAGCAGCTCCAGCGGGAGATCCGGGGAGCTGTTTTTT. Translation gives CASSSSGRSGELFF.